This T cell receptor (beta chain) was retrieved from a study of OX40 agonist ivuxolimab in advanced cancers. About the study: Partial responses were observed in three patients, of whom one had hepatocellular carcinoma and two had cutaneous melanoma. Broader study findings: Both CD4+ and CD8+ T cell populations in blood had undergone clonal expansion by week 6 at 0.1 to 3.0 mg/kg.

The repertoire was sequenced with immunoSEQ multiplex PCR; TCRdb's copy has only in-frame clones and lacks some. The top ten clones hold about 0.67% of a sample with 98,000 or so clones, approximately 89% of them seen once. Sampling times: baseline, cycle 4 day 1, cycle 7 day 1. This clone has just one count. Its antigen is not known. Germline CDR1 reads LNHDA; CDR2 reads SQIVND (reference sequence). V lost 7 bases, J lost 5 bases, and 4 bases stayed unmatched. The length of the CDR3 is 13 residues. This TCR derives from an adult with an advanced solid tumor such as melanoma, head and neck, liver or kidney cancer. The V call is TRBV19, the J call TRBJ1-2; 10 bases match TRBD1. The sample consisted of CD4+ or CD8+ T cells sorted from blood, taken in a trial of the OX40 agonist ivuxolimab. CDR3 in DNA: TGTGCCAGTACCTCGGGACAGGGGTATGGCTACACCTTC. Translation gives CASTSGQGYGYTF.